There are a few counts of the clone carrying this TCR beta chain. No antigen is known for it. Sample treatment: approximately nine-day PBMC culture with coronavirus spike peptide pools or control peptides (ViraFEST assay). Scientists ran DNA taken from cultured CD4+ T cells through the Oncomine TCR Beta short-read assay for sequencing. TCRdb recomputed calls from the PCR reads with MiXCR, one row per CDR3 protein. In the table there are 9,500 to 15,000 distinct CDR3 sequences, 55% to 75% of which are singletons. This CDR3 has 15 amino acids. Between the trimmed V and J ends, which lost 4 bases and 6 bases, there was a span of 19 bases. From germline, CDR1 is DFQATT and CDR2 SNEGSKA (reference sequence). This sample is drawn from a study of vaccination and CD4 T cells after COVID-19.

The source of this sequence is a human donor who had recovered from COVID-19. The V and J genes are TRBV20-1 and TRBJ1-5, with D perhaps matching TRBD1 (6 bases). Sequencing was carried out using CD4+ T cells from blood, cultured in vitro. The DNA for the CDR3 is TGCAGTGCTACCCGGGAGCAGGGGAGTAGTCAGCCCCAGCATTTT. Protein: CSATREQGSSQPQHF.